This T cell receptor beta chain was documented in a study of blood T cells in healthy people across ages. Sample-barcoded 5' priming and a J-beta primer mix drove a second PCR of roughly 6 to 12 cycles. From the 5' RACE reads, TCRdb called clonotypes with MiXCR, one entry per CDR3 protein. Found here are around 900,000 distinct CDR3 sequences, just over 50% of them singletons; the top ten hold about a fifth. Germline assignment: CDR1 SQVTM and CDR2 ANQGSEA. The length of the CDR3 is 14 residues. On this clonotype: A junction boundary mismatches the germline segment, possibly from a read error.

Isolation yielded PBMCs, at least 7 million per sample, in every case. Material: blood. This rearrangement joins TRBV29-1 to TRBJ2-7; 13 bases agree with TRBD2. This clonotype originated in a woman aged 60-70 years in good health. Written as DNA, the CDR3 is TGCAGCGTGGCGAGGACTAGCGGGAGTTACGAGCGGTACTTC. Translation gives CSVARTSGSYERYF.